Sequencing of this T cell receptor beta chain was carried out in a study of shared clonotypes between healthy human individuals. The table came from immunoSEQ multiplex PCR; TCRdb's copy has only in-frame clones and leaves some out. The data show around 1.6 million clones, about 98% seen once. Looked up from germline, CDR1 is SGDLS and CDR2 is YYNGEE. V dropped 6 bases and J dropped 4; count of bases not matched to a gene: 8. The CDR3 is 15 residues long. Sequencing was done on a sample of naive CD4+ T cells sorted from blood. Regarding subset: CD45RA+ positively selected. J is TRBJ2-1 and V is TRBV9; 9 bases align to TRBD2. This receptor was identified in a man aged 25-45 years in good health. CDR3 protein: CASTVAGGEYNEQFF. Here the CDR3 DNA reads TGTGCCAGCACCGTGGCGGGAGGGGAATACAATGAGCAGTTCTTC.